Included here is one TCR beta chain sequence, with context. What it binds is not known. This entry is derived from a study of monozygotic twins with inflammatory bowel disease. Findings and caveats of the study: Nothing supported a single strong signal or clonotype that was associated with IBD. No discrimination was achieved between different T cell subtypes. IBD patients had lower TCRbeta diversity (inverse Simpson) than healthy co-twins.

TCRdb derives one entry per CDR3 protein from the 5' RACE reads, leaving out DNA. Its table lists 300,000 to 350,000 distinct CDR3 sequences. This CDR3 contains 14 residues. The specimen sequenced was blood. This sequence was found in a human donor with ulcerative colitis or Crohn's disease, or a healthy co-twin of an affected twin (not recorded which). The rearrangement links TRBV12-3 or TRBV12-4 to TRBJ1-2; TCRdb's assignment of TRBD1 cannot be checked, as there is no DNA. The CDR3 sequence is CASSFTGSSYGDTF.